A selection of T cell receptor beta chains follows, all from one sample in a study of blood T cell repertoires in COVID-19. Produced via immunoSEQ multiplex PCR; TCRdb's table is partial and in-frame only. The sample shows 200,000 or so clones, around 87% of them seen only once. Material for sequencing was peripheral blood. The receptors were sampled from a man in his fifties or sixties with acute or convalescent COVID-19. CDR3s include the opening cysteine and the closing phenylalanine or tryptophan. A D gene is named only where the DNA matches it firmly. Clone size appears in some rows only: once, few, many, or a class for an expanded clone.

V	D	J	size	CDR3	DNA
TRBV19	TRBD1	TRBJ2-5	.	CASSVDTGGGETQYF	TGTGCCAGTAGTGTAGACACAGGGGGCGGGGAGACCCAGTACTTC
TRBV19	TRBD1	TRBJ2-3	few	CASSIMTGGADTQYF	TGTGCCAGTAGTATCATGACAGGGGGCGCAGATACGCAGTATTTT
TRBV5-4	.	TRBJ2-1	.	CASSSAGYNEQFF	TGTGCCAGCAGCTCGGCAGGGTACAATGAGCAGTTCTTC
TRBV6-5	.	TRBJ1-2	.	CASSYSGGNYGYTF	TGTGCCAGCAGTTACTCGGGGGGGAACTATGGCTACACCTTC
TRBV3-1/TRBV3-2	TRBD1	TRBJ1-2	.	CASSLNRDRGSGYTF	TGTGCCAGCAGCCTAAACCGGGACAGGGGGAGCGGCTACACCTTC
TRBV7-9	TRBD1	TRBJ1-6	.	CASSPGQGADNSPLHF	TGTGCCAGCAGCCCCGGTCAGGGGGCAGATAATTCACCCCTCCACTTT
TRBV7-7	TRBD1	TRBJ2-5	.	CASSSDRGTETQYF	TGTGCCAGCAGCTCGGACAGGGGAACAGAGACCCAGTACTTC
TRBV5-1	TRBD1	TRBJ2-1	.	CASSREGGQGYNEQFF	TGCGCCAGCAGTCGAGAAGGGGGACAGGGGTACAATGAGCAGTTCTTC
TRBV27	TRBD2	TRBJ2-1	few	CASSLVTSGGQQFF	TGTGCCAGCAGTTTAGTTACTAGCGGGGGACAACAGTTCTTC
TRBV24-1	.	TRBJ2-2	.	CATSDLQGGIAGELFF	TGTGCCACCAGTGATTTGCAGGGGGGTATCGCCGGGGAGCTGTTTTTT
TRBV27	.	TRBJ1-1	.	CASTRWGQGEAFF	TGTGCCAGCACAAGGTGGGGTCAGGGTGAAGCTTTCTTT
TRBV12-3/TRBV12-4	TRBD2	TRBJ2-7	.	CASSFGTSDEQYF	TGTGCCAGCAGTTTTGGGACTAGCGACGAGCAGTACTTC
TRBV5-1	TRBD1	TRBJ2-5	.	CASSAGTGASETQYF	TGCGCCAGCAGCGCCGGGACAGGGGCCTCGGAGACCCAGTACTTC
TRBV12-5	.	TRBJ1-5	.	CASGPEGRGRNQPQHF	TGTGCTAGTGGTCCGGAAGGGAGGGGGAGGAATCAGCCCCAGCATTTT
TRBV3-1/TRBV3-2	.	TRBJ1-1	.	CASSFLKTEAFF	TGTGCCAGCAGCTTCCTAAAAACTGAAGCTTTCTTT
TRBV6-5	TRBD1	TRBJ1-4	.	CASRSGGAGEKLFF	TGTGCCAGCAGGTCAGGGGGCGCGGGTGAAAAACTGTTTTTT
TRBV18	TRBD1	TRBJ2-7	few	CASSPGTGSYEQYF	TGTGCCAGCTCACCCGGGACAGGCTCCTACGAGCAGTACTTC
TRBV3-1/TRBV3-2	TRBD2	TRBJ2-2	.	CASSPTGGPTGELFF	TGTGCCAGCAGCCCAACGGGAGGGCCCACCGGGGAGCTGTTTTTT
TRBV29-1	.	TRBJ1-1	.	CSVDSGGPGTEAFF	TGCAGCGTTGATAGCGGGGGACCGGGTACTGAAGCTTTCTTT
TRBV2	TRBD2	TRBJ2-4	.	CASSDLAGGLNIQYF	TGTGCCAGCAGCGATTTAGCGGGGGGGCTTAACATTCAGTACTTC
TRBV27	TRBD1	TRBJ1-2	.	CASRDTGGGYGYTF	TGTGCCAGCAGGGACACAGGGGGAGGTTATGGCTACACCTTC
TRBV15	.	TRBJ2-7	.	CATSRDSPRQASPSYEQYF	TGTGCCACCAGCAGAGATTCCCCTCGACAGGCGAGCCCCTCCTACGAGCAGTACTTC
TRBV7-9	.	TRBJ2-4	.	CASSIGADRRRNIQYF	TGTGCCAGCAGCATAGGGGCAGACCGGAGGAGAAACATTCAGTACTTC
TRBV15	.	TRBJ1-2	.	CATSRDPRAAGGYTF	TGTGCCACCAGCAGAGATCCGCGTGCGGCGGGGGGCTACACCTTC
TRBV19	TRBD1	TRBJ1-4	.	CASRPVLLAVDQGAPEKLFF	TGTGCCAGTAGACCCGTTTTATTAGCTGTCGATCAGGGGGCGCCTGAAAAACTGTTTTTT
TRBV19	.	TRBJ1-1	.	CASSIMSRQVNTEAFF	TGTGCCAGTAGTATAATGTCGCGACAGGTGAACACTGAAGCTTTCTTT
TRBV9	.	TRBJ2-3	.	CASSAPLTAFPTDTQYF	TGTGCCAGCAGCGCCCCATTGACAGCGTTCCCCACAGATACGCAGTATTTT
TRBV6-2/TRBV6-3	TRBD2	TRBJ2-5	.	CASSWRIAGETQYF	TGTGCCAGCAGTTGGCGGATAGCGGGAGAGACCCAGTACTTC
TRBV5-5	.	TRBJ2-7	many	CASSFQGAYEQYF	TGTGCCAGCAGCTTCCAGGGCGCCTACGAGCAGTACTTC
TRBV4-3	.	TRBJ1-4	once	CASSQGGGKLFF	TGCGCCAGCAGCCAGGGGGGTGGGAAACTGTTTTTT
TRBV7-9	.	TRBJ2-1	.	CASSLFGPTANEQFF	TGTGCCAGCAGCTTATTCGGTCCCACCGCGAATGAGCAGTTCTTC
TRBV9	TRBD2	TRBJ2-1	.	CASSAAWGGRYNEQFF	TGTGCCAGCAGCGCGGCTTGGGGGGGTCGCTACAATGAGCAGTTCTTC
TRBV14	TRBD1	TRBJ2-1	.	CASSLRVAGTGTYEQFF	TGTGCCAGCAGCCTCCGTGTCGCCGGGACAGGGACTTATGAGCAGTTCTTC
TRBV19	.	TRBJ2-1	.	CASSIERRALNEQFF	TGTGCCAGTAGTATAGAGCGGCGGGCCCTCAATGAGCAGTTCTTC
TRBV6-6	TRBD1	TRBJ1-2	.	CASSYGRGHNGYTF	TGTGCCAGCAGTTACGGCAGGGGGCACAATGGCTACACCTTC
TRBV6-5	TRBD2	TRBJ2-3	.	CASSFASGGSDTQYF	TGTGCCAGCAGTTTTGCTAGCGGGGGGTCAGATACGCAGTATTTT